A selection of T cell receptor beta chains follows, all from one sample in a study of blood T cell repertoires in COVID-19. Only in-frame clones appear in the TCRdb table, and some are missing; sequencing was by immunoSEQ multiplex PCR. The sample lists around 190,000 clones, approximately 80% occurring once. Material: PBMCs or T cells enriched from blood (not recorded which). The receptors stem from a man aged 40-50 years who had recovered from COVID-19. Each CDR3 is given with its conserved first and last residue. A D gene is named only where the DNA matches it firmly. Clone size is shown for a subset of rows, as once, few, many or a class of expanded clone.

cdr3_aa: CASSLSWAGNYGYTF; cdr3_nt: TGTGCCAGCAGTTTATCGTGGGCTGGGAACTATGGCTACACCTTC; j_call: TRBJ1-2; clone_size: NA; cdr3_length: 15; v_call: TRBV27; d_call: NA
cdr3_aa: CASSRDRGRPYEQYF; cdr3_nt: TGTGCCAGCAGTCGGGACAGGGGGCGACCGTACGAGCAGTACTTC; j_call: TRBJ2-7; clone_size: NA; cdr3_length: 15; v_call: TRBV2; d_call: TRBD1
cdr3_aa: CASSFPSDTQYF; cdr3_nt: TGTGCCAGCAGCTTTCCCTCGGATACGCAGTATTTT; j_call: TRBJ2-3; clone_size: NA; cdr3_length: 12; v_call: TRBV7-3; d_call: NA
cdr3_aa: CASSPGTGETQYF; cdr3_nt: TGTGCCAGCTCACCAGGTACAGGGGAGACCCAGTACTTC; j_call: TRBJ2-5; clone_size: NA; cdr3_length: 13; v_call: TRBV18; d_call: NA
cdr3_aa: CASIYGIPLANEKLFF; cdr3_nt: TGTGCCAGCATCTATGGTATCCCTTTAGCTAATGAAAAACTGTTTTTT; j_call: TRBJ1-4; clone_size: NA; cdr3_length: 16; v_call: TRBV2; d_call: NA
cdr3_aa: CASLEQGGLYNEQFF; cdr3_nt: TGTGCCAGCCTCGAACAGGGGGGCCTATACAATGAGCAGTTCTTC; j_call: TRBJ2-1; clone_size: once; cdr3_length: 15; v_call: TRBV2; d_call: TRBD1
cdr3_aa: CASSHPGGLSNEKLFF; cdr3_nt: TGCGCCAGCAGCCACCCAGGGGGGCTCTCTAATGAAAAACTGTTTTTT; j_call: TRBJ1-4; clone_size: few; cdr3_length: 16; v_call: TRBV4-1; d_call: TRBD1
cdr3_aa: CASSQVRYRVKTLYGYTF; cdr3_nt: TGTGCCAGCAGCCAAGTCCGGTACAGAGTTAAGACGCTCTATGGCTACACCTTC; j_call: TRBJ1-2; clone_size: NA; cdr3_length: 18; v_call: TRBV3-1/TRBV3-2; d_call: NA
cdr3_aa: CASSYYSPGFGTEAFF; cdr3_nt: TGTGCCAGCAGCTACTACTCACCGGGGTTCGGCACTGAAGCTTTCTTT; j_call: TRBJ1-1; clone_size: NA; cdr3_length: 16; v_call: TRBV3-1/TRBV3-2; d_call: NA
cdr3_aa: CATSRDTAGNTEAFF; cdr3_nt: TGTGCCACCAGCAGAGATACGGCAGGGAACACTGAAGCTTTCTTT; j_call: TRBJ1-1; clone_size: NA; cdr3_length: 15; v_call: TRBV15; d_call: NA
cdr3_aa: CAIPGTGFGTTYGYTF; cdr3_nt: TGTGCCATACCTGGGACAGGGTTTGGTACGACCTATGGCTACACCTTC; j_call: TRBJ1-2; clone_size: NA; cdr3_length: 16; v_call: TRBV7-9; d_call: TRBD1
cdr3_aa: CASSVGTGDGYTF; cdr3_nt: TGTGCCAGCAGCGTAGGGACAGGGGATGGCTACACCTTC; j_call: TRBJ1-2; clone_size: NA; cdr3_length: 13; v_call: TRBV9; d_call: TRBD1
cdr3_aa: CAWSGGEHSNQPQHF; cdr3_nt: TGTGCCTGGAGTGGGGGGGAACATAGCAATCAGCCCCAGCATTTT; j_call: TRBJ1-5; clone_size: NA; cdr3_length: 15; v_call: TRBV30; d_call: NA
cdr3_aa: CASSDSGGIRPQHF; cdr3_nt: TGTGCCAGCAGTGACTCAGGGGGAATACGGCCCCAGCATTTT; j_call: TRBJ1-5; clone_size: NA; cdr3_length: 14; v_call: TRBV6-4; d_call: NA
cdr3_aa: CASSQDFTGNEQFF; cdr3_nt: TGTGCCAGCAGCCAAGATTTCACGGGCAATGAGCAGTTCTTC; j_call: TRBJ2-1; clone_size: few; cdr3_length: 14; v_call: TRBV3-1/TRBV3-2; d_call: NA
cdr3_aa: CSASFQNTEAFF; cdr3_nt: TGCAGTGCTAGTTTCCAAAACACTGAAGCTTTCTTT; j_call: TRBJ1-1; clone_size: NA; cdr3_length: 12; v_call: TRBV20-1; d_call: NA